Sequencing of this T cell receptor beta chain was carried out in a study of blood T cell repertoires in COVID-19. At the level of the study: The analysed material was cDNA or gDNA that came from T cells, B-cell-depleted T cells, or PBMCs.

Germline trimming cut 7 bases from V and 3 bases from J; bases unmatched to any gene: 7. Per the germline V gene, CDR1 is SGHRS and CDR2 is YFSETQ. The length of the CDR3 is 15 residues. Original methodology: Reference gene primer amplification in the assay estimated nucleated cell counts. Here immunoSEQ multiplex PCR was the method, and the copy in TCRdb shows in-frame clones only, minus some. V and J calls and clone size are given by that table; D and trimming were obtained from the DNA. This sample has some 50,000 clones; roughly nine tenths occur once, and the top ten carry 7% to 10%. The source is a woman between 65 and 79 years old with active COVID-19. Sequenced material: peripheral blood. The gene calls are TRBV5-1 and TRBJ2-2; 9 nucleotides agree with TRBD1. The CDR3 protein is CASFLGTGYTGELFF. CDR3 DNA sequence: TGCGCCAGCTTCCTCGGGACAGGGTACACCGGGGAGCTGTTTTTT.